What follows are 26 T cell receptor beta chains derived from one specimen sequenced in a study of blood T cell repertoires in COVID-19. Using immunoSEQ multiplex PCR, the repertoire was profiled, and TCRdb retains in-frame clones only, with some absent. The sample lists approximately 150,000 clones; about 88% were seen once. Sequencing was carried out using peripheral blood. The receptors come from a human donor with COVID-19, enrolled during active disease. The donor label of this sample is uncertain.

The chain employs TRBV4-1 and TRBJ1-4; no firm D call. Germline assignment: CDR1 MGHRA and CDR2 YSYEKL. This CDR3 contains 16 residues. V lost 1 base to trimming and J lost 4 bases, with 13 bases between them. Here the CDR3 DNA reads TGCGCCAGCAGCCAAGTGGGCACTCCCATTAATGAAAAACTGTTTTTT. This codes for CASSQVGTPINEKLFF.

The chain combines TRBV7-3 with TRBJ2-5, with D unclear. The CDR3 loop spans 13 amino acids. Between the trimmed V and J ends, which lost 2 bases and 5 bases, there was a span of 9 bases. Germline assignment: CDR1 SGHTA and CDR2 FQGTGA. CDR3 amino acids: CASSLGFEETQYF. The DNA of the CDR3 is TGTGCCAGCAGCTTAGGTTTCGAGGAGACCCAGTACTTC.

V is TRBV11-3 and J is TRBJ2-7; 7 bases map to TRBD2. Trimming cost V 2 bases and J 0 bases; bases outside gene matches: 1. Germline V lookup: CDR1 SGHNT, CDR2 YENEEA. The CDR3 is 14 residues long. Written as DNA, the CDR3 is TGTGCCAGCAGCTTAAGCGGGATCTCCTACGAGCAGTACTTC. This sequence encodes CASSLSGISYEQYF.

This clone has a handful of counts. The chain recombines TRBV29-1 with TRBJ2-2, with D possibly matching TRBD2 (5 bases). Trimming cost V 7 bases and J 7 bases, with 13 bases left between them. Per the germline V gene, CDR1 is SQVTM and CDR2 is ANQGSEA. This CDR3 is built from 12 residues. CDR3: CSAGKGVGELFF. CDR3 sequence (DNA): TGCAGCGCCGGGAAGGGCGTCGGGGAGCTGTTTTTT.

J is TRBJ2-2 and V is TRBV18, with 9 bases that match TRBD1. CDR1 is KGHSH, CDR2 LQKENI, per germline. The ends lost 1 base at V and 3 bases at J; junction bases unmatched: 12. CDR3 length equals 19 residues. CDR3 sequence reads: CASSPRARGQGTDTGELFF. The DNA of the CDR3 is TGTGCCAGCTCACCACGCGCTCGGGGACAGGGAACCGACACCGGGGAGCTGTTTTTT.

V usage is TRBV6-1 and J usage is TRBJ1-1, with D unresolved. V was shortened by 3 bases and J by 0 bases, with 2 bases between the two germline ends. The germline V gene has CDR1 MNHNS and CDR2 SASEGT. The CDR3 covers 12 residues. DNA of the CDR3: TGTGCCAGCAGTGACGTGAACACTGAAGCTTTCTTT. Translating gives CASSDVNTEAFF.

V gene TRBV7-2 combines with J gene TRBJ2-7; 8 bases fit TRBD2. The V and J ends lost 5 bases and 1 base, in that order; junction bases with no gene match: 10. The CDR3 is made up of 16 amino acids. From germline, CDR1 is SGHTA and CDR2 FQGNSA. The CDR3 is CASSPRSGSPSYEQYF. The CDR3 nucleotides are TGTGCCAGCAGCCCTAGGAGCGGGAGCCCTTCCTACGAGCAGTACTTC.

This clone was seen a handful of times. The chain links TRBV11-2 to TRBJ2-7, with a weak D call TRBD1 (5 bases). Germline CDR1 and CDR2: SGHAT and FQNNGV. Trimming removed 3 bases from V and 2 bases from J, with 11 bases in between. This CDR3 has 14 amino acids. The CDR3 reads CASSFAQGTYEQYF. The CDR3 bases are TGTGCCAGCAGCTTTGCCCAGGGAACCTACGAGCAGTACTTC.

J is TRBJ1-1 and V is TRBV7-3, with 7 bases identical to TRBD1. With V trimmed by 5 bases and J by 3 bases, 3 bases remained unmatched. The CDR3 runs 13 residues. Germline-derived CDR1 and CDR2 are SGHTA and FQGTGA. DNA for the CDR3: TGTGCCAGCAGCAATACAGGGGACACTGAAGCTTTCTTT. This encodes CASSNTGDTEAFF.

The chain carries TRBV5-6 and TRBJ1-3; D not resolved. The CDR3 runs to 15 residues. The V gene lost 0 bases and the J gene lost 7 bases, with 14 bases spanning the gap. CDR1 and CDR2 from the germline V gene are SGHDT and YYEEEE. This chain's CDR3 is CASSLAMESRNTIYF. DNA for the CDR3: TGTGCCAGCAGCTTGGCCATGGAGAGTAGGAACACCATATATTTT.

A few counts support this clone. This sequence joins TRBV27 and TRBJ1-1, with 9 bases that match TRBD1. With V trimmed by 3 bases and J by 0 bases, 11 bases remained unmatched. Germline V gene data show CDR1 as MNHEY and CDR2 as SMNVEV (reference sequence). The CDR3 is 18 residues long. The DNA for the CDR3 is TGTGCCAGCAGTTTTCATGCCCCAGGACAGGGGATGAACACTGAAGCTTTCTTT. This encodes CASSFHAPGQGMNTEAFF.

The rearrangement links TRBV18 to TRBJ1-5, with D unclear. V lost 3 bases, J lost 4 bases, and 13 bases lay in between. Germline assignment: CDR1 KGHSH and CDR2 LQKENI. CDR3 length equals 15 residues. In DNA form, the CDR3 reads TGTGCCAGCTCACCCACAGAGGGTGGTAATCAGCCCCAGCATTTT. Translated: CASSPTEGGNQPQHF.

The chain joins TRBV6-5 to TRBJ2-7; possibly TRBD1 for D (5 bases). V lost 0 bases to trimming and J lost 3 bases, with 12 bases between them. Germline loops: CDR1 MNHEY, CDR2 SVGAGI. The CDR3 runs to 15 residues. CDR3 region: CASSYSQGSGYEQYF. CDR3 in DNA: TGTGCCAGCAGTTACTCTCAGGGCTCGGGCTACGAGCAGTACTTC.

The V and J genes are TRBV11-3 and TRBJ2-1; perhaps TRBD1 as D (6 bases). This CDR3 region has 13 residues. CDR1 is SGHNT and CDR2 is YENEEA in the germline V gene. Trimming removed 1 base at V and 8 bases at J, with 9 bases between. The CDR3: CASSLVPGDEQFF. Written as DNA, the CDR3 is TGTGCCAGCAGCTTAGTCCCAGGGGATGAGCAGTTCTTC.

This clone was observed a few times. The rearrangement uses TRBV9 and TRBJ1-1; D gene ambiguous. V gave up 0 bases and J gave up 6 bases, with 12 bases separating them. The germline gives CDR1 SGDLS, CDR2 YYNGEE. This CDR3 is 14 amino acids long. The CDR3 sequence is CASSVDPGRSEAFF. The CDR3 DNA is TGTGCCAGCAGCGTAGATCCGGGAAGGTCTGAAGCTTTCTTT.

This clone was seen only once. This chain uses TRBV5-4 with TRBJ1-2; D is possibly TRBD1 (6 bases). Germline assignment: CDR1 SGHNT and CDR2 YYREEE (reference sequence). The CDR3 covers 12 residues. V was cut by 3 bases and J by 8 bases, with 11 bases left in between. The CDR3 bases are TGTGCCAGCAGCTCAGGGGAGGGCGGCTACACCTTC. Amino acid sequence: CASSSGEGGYTF.

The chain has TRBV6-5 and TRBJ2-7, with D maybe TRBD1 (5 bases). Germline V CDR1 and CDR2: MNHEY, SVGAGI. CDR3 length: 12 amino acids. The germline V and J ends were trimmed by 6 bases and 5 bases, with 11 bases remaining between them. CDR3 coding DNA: TGTGCCAGCAGCTCGCAGACAGACGAGCAGTACTTC. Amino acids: CASSSQTDEQYF.

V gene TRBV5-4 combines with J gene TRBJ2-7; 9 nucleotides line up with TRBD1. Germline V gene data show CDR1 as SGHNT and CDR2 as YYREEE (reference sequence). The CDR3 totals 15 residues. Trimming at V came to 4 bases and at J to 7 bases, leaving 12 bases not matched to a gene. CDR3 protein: CASSTRQGGLGEQYF. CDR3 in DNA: TGTGCCAGCAGCACCCGACAGGGGGGCTTGGGGGAGCAGTACTTC.

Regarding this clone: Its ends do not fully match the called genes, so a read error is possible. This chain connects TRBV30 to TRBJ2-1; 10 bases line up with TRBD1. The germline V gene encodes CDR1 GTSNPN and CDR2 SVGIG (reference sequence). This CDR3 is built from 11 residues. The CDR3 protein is CAWSPGTGALF. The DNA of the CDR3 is TGTGCCTGGAGTCCCGGGACAGGGGCTCTCTTC.

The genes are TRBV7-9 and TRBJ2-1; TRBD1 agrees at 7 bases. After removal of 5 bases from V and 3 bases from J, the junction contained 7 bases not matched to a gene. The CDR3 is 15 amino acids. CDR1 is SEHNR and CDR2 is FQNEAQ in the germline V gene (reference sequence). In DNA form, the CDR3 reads TGTGCCAGCAGCAAACAGGGGCAAGGCTACAATGAGCAGTTCTTC. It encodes CASSKQGQGYNEQFF.

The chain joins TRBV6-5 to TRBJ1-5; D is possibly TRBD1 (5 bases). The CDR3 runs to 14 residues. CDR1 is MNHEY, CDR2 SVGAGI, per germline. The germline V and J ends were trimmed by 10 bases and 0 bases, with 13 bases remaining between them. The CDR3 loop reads CATWEGYSNQPQHF. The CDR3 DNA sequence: TGTGCCACCTGGGAGGGGTATAGCAATCAGCCCCAGCATTTT.

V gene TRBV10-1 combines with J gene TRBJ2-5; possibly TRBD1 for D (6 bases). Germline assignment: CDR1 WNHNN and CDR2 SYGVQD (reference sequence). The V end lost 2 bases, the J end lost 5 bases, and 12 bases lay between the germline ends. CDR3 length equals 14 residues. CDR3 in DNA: TGCGCCAGCAGTGAGCCCGACAGGCCGGAGACCCAGTACTTC. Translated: CASSEPDRPETQYF.

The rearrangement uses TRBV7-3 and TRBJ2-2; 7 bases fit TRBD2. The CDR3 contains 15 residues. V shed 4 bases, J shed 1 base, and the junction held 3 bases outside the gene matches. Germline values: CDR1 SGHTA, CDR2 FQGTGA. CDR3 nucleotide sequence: TGTGCCAGCAGCTCCGGGGGGTGGAACACCGGGGAGCTGTTTTTT. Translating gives CASSSGGWNTGELFF.

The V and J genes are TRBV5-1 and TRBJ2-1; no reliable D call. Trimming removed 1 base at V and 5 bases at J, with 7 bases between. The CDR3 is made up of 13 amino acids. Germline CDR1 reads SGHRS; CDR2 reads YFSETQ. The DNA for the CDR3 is TGCGCCAGCAGCTTGAACAGCAACAATGAGCAGTTCTTC. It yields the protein CASSLNSNNEQFF.

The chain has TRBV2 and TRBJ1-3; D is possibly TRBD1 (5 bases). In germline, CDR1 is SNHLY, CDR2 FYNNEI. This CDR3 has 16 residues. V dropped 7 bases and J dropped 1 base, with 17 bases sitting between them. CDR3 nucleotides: TGTGCCAGCACCCCTCGGAGGGGAAGTTCTGGAAACACCATATATTTT. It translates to CASTPRRGSSGNTIYF.

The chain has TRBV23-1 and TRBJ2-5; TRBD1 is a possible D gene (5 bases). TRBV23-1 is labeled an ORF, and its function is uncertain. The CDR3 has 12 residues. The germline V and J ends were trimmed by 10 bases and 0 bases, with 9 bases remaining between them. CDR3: CATPRDQETQYF. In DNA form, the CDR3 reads TGCGCCACGCCCAGGGACCAAGAGACCCAGTACTTC.